This entry features one TCR beta chain sequence. The data were taken from a study of T cell changes during pregnancy in multiple sclerosis. Only in-frame clones appear in the TCRdb table, and some are missing; sequencing was by immunoSEQ multiplex PCR. Among roughly 13,000 clones listed, more than 85% were seen once. The CDR3 loop spans 14 amino acids. The J segment lost 3 bases and the V segment lost 4 bases, leaving 4 bases of the junction unmatched. Germline V CDR1 and CDR2: SQVTM, ANQGSEA. The sequence was obtained from a female donor in good health, enrolled as a control in a pregnancy study. Here the sequenced sample was peripheral blood, taken in the second trimester of pregnancy. The genes are TRBV29-1 and TRBJ2-1; the match to TRBD1 covers 9 bases. CDR3 nucleotide sequence: TGCAGCGTTGGGACAGGGGTGGACTACAATGAGCAGTTCTTC. It specifies CSVGTGVDYNEQFF.